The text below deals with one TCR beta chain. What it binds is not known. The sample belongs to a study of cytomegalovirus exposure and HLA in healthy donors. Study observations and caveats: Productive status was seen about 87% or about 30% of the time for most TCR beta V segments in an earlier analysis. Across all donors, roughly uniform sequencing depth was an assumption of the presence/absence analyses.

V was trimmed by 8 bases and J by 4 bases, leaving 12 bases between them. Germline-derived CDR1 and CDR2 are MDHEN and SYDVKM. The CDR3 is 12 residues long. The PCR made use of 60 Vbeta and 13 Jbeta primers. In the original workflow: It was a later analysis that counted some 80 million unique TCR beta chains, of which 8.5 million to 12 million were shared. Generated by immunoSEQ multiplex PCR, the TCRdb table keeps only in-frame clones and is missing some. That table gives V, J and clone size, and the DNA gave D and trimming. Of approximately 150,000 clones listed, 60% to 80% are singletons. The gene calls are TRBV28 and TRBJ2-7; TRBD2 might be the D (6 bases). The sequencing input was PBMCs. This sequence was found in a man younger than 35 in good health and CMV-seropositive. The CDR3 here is CASGRPLYEQYF. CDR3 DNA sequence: TGTGCCAGCGGGAGGCCTCTATACGAGCAGTACTTC.